What follows are 11 T cell receptor beta chains derived from one specimen sequenced in a study of cytomegalovirus exposure and HLA in healthy donors. PCR used 60 Vbeta primers and 13 Jbeta primers. The assay was immunoSEQ multiplex PCR, and TCRdb's table has in-frame clones only and misses some. This listing includes fewer than 85,000 clones. Sequencing was done on a sample of PBMCs. These TCRs come from a female donor in good health and CMV-seropositive.

This chain connects TRBV9 to TRBJ2-2; D possibly corresponds to TRBD2 (6 bases). This CDR3 has 14 amino acids. The V end lost 6 bases, the J end lost 6 bases, and 15 bases lay between the germline ends. CDR1 and CDR2 from the germline V gene are SGDLS and YYNGEE. The CDR3 region has the DNA TGTGCCAGCACACCCGGGAGAACGGCCGGGGAGCTGTTTTTT. Protein sequence: CASTPGRTAGELFF. The variable domain in full, with the rest retrieved from reference TRBV9 and TRBJ2-2, is DSGVTQTPKHLITATGQRVTLRCSPRSGDLSVYWYQQSLDQGLQFLIQYYNGEERAKGNILERFSAQQFPDLHSELNLSSLELGDSALYFCASTPGRTAGELFFGEGSRLTVL.

J is TRBJ1-5 and V is TRBV9; D call uncertain. The V and J ends lost 4 bases and 3 bases respectively, with 11 bases between them. The CDR3 has 14 amino acids. Germline loops: CDR1 SGDLS, CDR2 YYNGEE. The CDR3 is CASSRGKANQPQHF. The DNA for the CDR3 is TGTGCCAGCAGCCGCGGGAAGGCCAATCAGCCCCAGCATTTT.

The chain is built from TRBV6-5 and TRBJ2-5; 10 nucleotides line up with TRBD2. Germline lookup yields CDR1 MNHEY and CDR2 SVGAGI. This CDR3 region has 15 residues. V lost 6 bases to trimming and J lost 4 bases; unmatched junction nucleotides: 8. The CDR3 nucleotides are TGTGCCAGCAGCTTCCTAGCGGGAGTCAGAGAGACCCAGTACTTC. Translating gives CASSFLAGVRETQYF.

The chain couples TRBV28 to TRBJ2-3; D is perhaps TRBD2 (6 bases). This CDR3 region has 11 residues. Germline-derived CDR1 and CDR2 are MDHEN and SYDVKM. Trimming pared 4 bases from V and 9 bases from J, leaving 8 bases between. As DNA, the CDR3 is TGTGCCAGCAGTTCCGCGGGGACGCAGTATTTT. Protein product: CASSSAGTQYF.

This rearrangement joins TRBV18 to TRBJ1-1; a possible D gene is TRBD1 (5 bases). The ends were cut back, 3 bases at V and 1 base at J, with 9 bases in the middle. The CDR3 loop spans 14 amino acids. Looked up from germline, CDR1 is KGHSH and CDR2 is LQKENI. This CDR3 is CASSPRGTNTEAFF. The DNA for the CDR3 is TGTGCCAGCTCACCCCGGGGGACGAACACTGAAGCTTTCTTT.

V gene TRBV7-9 combines with J gene TRBJ2-6; maybe TRBD2 (6 bases). The V end was cut by 8 bases, the J end by 1 base, with 15 bases between. The length of the CDR3 is 16 residues. Per the germline V gene, CDR1 is SEHNR and CDR2 is FQNEAQ (reference sequence). The CDR3 spells CASGPYGGSGANVLTF. The CDR3 nucleotides are TGTGCCAGCGGGCCGTATGGGGGGTCTGGGGCCAACGTCCTGACTTTC. Together with reference TRBV7-9 and TRBJ2-6, the CDR3 gives the full variable domain: DTGVSQNPRHKITKRGQNVTFRCDPISEHNRLYWYRQTLGQGPEFLTYFQNEAQLEKSRLLSDRFSAERPKGSFSTLEIQRTEQGDSAMYLCASGPYGGSGANVLTFGAGSRLTVL.

This chain links TRBV6-1 with TRBJ1-4; D unresolved. Germline V gene sequence: CDR1 MNHNS, CDR2 SASEGT. V was cut by 2 bases and J by 0 bases, with 10 bases left in between. This CDR3 spans 16 amino acids. As DNA, the CDR3 is TGTGCCAGCAGTGAACAGGAGGGAACAACTAATGAAAAACTGTTTTTT. Protein: CASSEQEGTTNEKLFF.

This chain connects TRBV18 to TRBJ2-7; a weak D match, TRBD1 (6 bases). V was trimmed by 4 bases and J by 3 bases, leaving 10 bases between them. This CDR3 spans 13 amino acids. Germline V gene data show CDR1 as KGHSH and CDR2 as LQKENI. CDR3 residues: CASSHGTYYEQYF. In DNA, the CDR3 is TGTGCCAGCTCACACGGGACATACTACGAGCAGTACTTC.

J is TRBJ1-1 and V is TRBV6-6, with TRBD1 as a possible D gene (6 bases). The length of the CDR3 is 15 residues. CDR1 MNHNY and CDR2 SVGAGI come from the germline V gene (reference sequence). Trimming shortened V by 6 bases and J by 1 base, and 15 bases separated the two germline ends. CDR3 sequence reads: CASREPGTKNTEAFF. The CDR3, as DNA: TGTGCCAGCAGAGAACCCGGGACAAAGAACACTGAAGCTTTCTTT.

The rearrangement links TRBV29-1 to TRBJ2-7, with D tentatively TRBD1 (5 bases). CDR1 is SQVTM and CDR2 is ANQGSEA in the germline V gene. This CDR3 region has 17 residues. V dropped 0 bases and J dropped 4 bases, with 22 bases sitting between them. The CDR3 nucleotides are TGCAGCGTTGAAGATCTTGCAACCCACAGGCCAGCGTACGAGCAGTACTTC. Its protein is CSVEDLATHRPAYEQYF.

The genes are TRBV7-9 and TRBJ2-7; 8 positions agree with TRBD2. Trimming cost V 4 bases and J 2 bases; bases outside gene matches: 13. The CDR3 spans 17 residues. Germline loops: CDR1 SEHNR, CDR2 FQNEAQ (reference sequence). Here the CDR3 reads CASSSTNGLAETYEQYF. CDR3 nucleotide sequence: TGTGCCAGCAGCTCAACGAACGGACTAGCCGAGACCTACGAGCAGTACTTC.